These 16 T cell receptor beta chains were all obtained from the same sample, sequenced in a study of T cell responses to AZD1222 COVID-19 vaccine. TCRdb's copy holds only in-frame clones and misses some; the assay was immunoSEQ multiplex PCR. The data hold about 160,000 clones, with more than 70% observed a single time. Sequenced here: peripheral blood, sampled on day 0 of AZD1222 vaccination. The source is an adult in good health.

This clone was seen just once. This chain joins TRBV7-9 and TRBJ1-2; perhaps TRBD1 as D (6 bases). Trimming cost V 5 bases and J 0 bases, with 19 bases left between them. Germline lookup yields CDR1 SEHNR and CDR2 FQNEAQ (reference sequence). The CDR3 loop spans 17 amino acids. The CDR3 region has the DNA TGTGCCAGCAGCACAGAGTCCCGACAGGCTACTAACTATGGCTACACCTTC. Translation gives CASSTESRQATNYGYTF.

The chain carries TRBV14 and TRBJ2-1; 8 bases are a match to TRBD1. V lost 0 bases to trimming and J lost 0 bases; unmatched junction nucleotides: 13. This CDR3 is 20 amino acids long. The germline V gene encodes CDR1 SGHDN and CDR2 FVKESK. The CDR3 nucleotides are TGTGCCAGCAGCCAAGATCGAGACAGGGGCGCTTTAAGCTCCTACAATGAGCAGTTCTTC. Translating gives CASSQDRDRGALSSYNEQFF.

The count of this clone is one. The chain carries TRBV6-6 and TRBJ1-5; D gene unclear. The CDR3 is made up of 12 amino acids. Trimming shortened V by 6 bases and J by 6 bases, and 9 bases separated the two germline ends. Germline assignment: CDR1 MNHNY and CDR2 SVGAGI (reference sequence). This CDR3 is CASSHERQPQHF. The CDR3 DNA is TGTGCCAGCAGCCACGAGCGTCAGCCCCAGCATTTT.

The chain links TRBV6-5 to TRBJ1-1, with TRBD1 identical over 7 bases. Looked up from germline, CDR1 is MNHEY and CDR2 is SVGAGI. The CDR3 length is 12 residues. Germline trimming cut 6 bases from V and 11 bases from J; bases unmatched to any gene: 9. CDR3 sequence (DNA): TGTGCCAGCAGCCTACAGGGGAGACGGGCTTTCTTT. It yields the protein CASSLQGRRAFF.

This sequence joins TRBV7-2 and TRBJ2-2; possibly TRBD2 for D (7 bases). This CDR3 contains 17 residues. V was shortened by 8 bases and J by 5 bases, with 24 bases between the two germline ends. Germline values: CDR1 SGHTA, CDR2 FQGNSA. CDR3 nucleotides: TGTGCCAGCGGTTGGGGGGGCGCTTCCGCCCTGACCGGGGAGCTGTTTTTT. It specifies CASGWGGASALTGELFF.

This rearrangement joins TRBV7-8 to TRBJ1-5; D remains unclear. Looked up from germline, CDR1 is SGHVS and CDR2 is FQNEAQ. V was trimmed by 7 bases and J by 0 bases, leaving 13 bases between them. The CDR3 length is 15 residues. CDR3 coding DNA: TGTGCCAGCAAGTTTAGTACAGATAGCAATCAGCCCCAGCATTTT. Translated, it gives CASKFSTDSNQPQHF.

The CDR3 here is CASSRRRSSGNTIYF. The CDR3, as DNA: TGTGCCAGTAGCAGAAGACGGTCCTCTGGAAACACCATATATTTT. V is TRBV19 and J is TRBJ1-3; no firm D call. This CDR3 region has 15 residues. Deletions cut 6 bases from V and 0 bases from J, with 12 bases between. Germline CDR1 reads LNHDA; CDR2 reads SQIVND (reference sequence).

This chain connects TRBV7-3 to TRBJ2-3; TRBD1 might be the D (6 bases). V lost 5 bases to trimming and J lost 2 bases, with 14 bases between them. CDR1 is SGHTA, CDR2 FQGTGA, per germline. The CDR3 has 15 residues. The CDR3 DNA sequence: TGTGCCAGCAGCGCCCAGGACAGCATCACAGATACGCAGTATTTT. As protein: CASSAQDSITDTQYF.

The chain employs TRBV18 and TRBJ1-1; TRBD1 matches 8 bases. Germline V lookup: CDR1 KGHSH, CDR2 LQKENI. This CDR3 contains 16 residues. The V segment lost 2 bases and the J segment 0 bases; nucleotides outside the gene matches: 5. Here the CDR3 reads CASSPETGAVNTEAFF. DNA of the CDR3: TGTGCCAGCTCACCAGAGACAGGGGCGGTGAACACTGAAGCTTTCTTT.

This clone was observed a few times. The chain has TRBV28 and TRBJ1-6; D may be TRBD1 (5 bases). This CDR3 spans 18 amino acids. V was shortened by 0 bases and J by 0 bases, with 12 bases between the two germline ends. Germline V gives CDR1 MDHEN, CDR2 SYDVKM. CDR3 bases: TGTGCCAGCAGTTTATGGACAGCGAGGAGCTCCTATAATTCACCCCTCCACTTT. Translating gives CASSLWTARSSYNSPLHF.

The rearrangement joins TRBV27 to TRBJ1-1, with TRBD1 matching over 7 bases. V shed 1 base, J shed 1 base, and the junction held 9 bases outside the gene matches. Germline CDR1 MNHEY, CDR2 SMNVEV (reference sequence). This CDR3 comprises 17 residues. CDR3 sequence (DNA): TGTGCCAGCAGTTTATTGAGAGGGGGCGGTTGGAACACTGAAGCTTTCTTT. This gives the protein CASSLLRGGGWNTEAFF.

The J gene is TRBJ2-7, the V gene TRBV9; maybe TRBD2 (6 bases). This CDR3 is 14 amino acids long. Germline V gene sequence: CDR1 SGDLS, CDR2 YYNGEE. The V end lost 0 bases, the J end lost 7 bases, and 14 bases lay between the germline ends. The CDR3 bases are TGTGCCAGCAGCGTAGGGTCCAGGGCGGGGGAGCAGTACTTC. It translates to CASSVGSRAGEQYF.

This chain connects TRBV7-2 to TRBJ2-7; tentatively, D is TRBD2 (7 bases). Trimming removed 1 base from V and 3 bases from J, with 13 bases in between. The CDR3 is 15 amino acids. Looked up from germline, CDR1 is SGHTA and CDR2 is FQGNSA. The CDR3 DNA follows: TGTGCCAGCAGCTTAGTGGCAGGGGAGGGCTACGAGCAGTACTTC. It codes for CASSLVAGEGYEQYF. Based on the CDR3 plus reference TRBV7-2 and TRBJ2-7, the full variable domain is GAGVSQSPSNKVTEKGKDVELRCDPISGHTALYWYRQSLGQGLEFLIYFQGNSAPDKSGLPSDRFSAERTGGSVSTLTIQRTQQEDSAVYLCASSLVAGEGYEQYFGPGTRLTVT.

V gene TRBV28 combines with J gene TRBJ2-7, with 7 positions matching TRBD1. The CDR3 is 14 amino acids. CDR1 is MDHEN, CDR2 SYDVKM, per germline. The trim removed 6 bases at V and 0 bases at J, leaving 5 bases unmatched. In DNA form, the CDR3 reads TGTGCCAGCAGGGACACAGGGGCCTCCTACGAGCAGTACTTC. This codes for CASRDTGASYEQYF.

The chain combines TRBV4-1 with TRBJ1-1, with D unclear. The length of the CDR3 is 14 residues. Germline V gene lookup returns CDR1 MGHRA and CDR2 YSYEKL. Trimming cost V 5 bases and J 3 bases, with 13 bases left between them. As DNA, the CDR3 is TGCGCCAGCAGCGACGAGACTGGGTACACTGAAGCTTTCTTT. Protein sequence: CASSDETGYTEAFF.

The V call is TRBV24-1, the J call TRBJ1-1; TRBD1 matches at 7 bases. Trimming cost V 5 bases and J 6 bases; bases outside gene matches: 11. The CDR3 sequence is 15 residues long. Germline CDR1 reads KGHDR; CDR2 reads SFDVKD. CDR3: CATSAADRANAEAFF. CDR3 nucleotide sequence: TGTGCCACCAGTGCCGCCGACAGGGCCAACGCTGAAGCTTTCTTT.